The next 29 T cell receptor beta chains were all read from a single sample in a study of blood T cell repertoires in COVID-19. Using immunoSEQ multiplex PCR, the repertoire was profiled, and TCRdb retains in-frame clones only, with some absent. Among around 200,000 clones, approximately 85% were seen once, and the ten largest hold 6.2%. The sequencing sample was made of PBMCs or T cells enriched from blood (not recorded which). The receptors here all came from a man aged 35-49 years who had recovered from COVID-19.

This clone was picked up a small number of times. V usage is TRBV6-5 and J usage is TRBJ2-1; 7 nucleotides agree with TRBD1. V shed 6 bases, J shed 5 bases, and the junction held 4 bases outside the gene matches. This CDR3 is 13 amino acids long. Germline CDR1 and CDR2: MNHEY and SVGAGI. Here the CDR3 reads CASRRGLHNEQFF. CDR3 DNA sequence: TGTGCCAGCAGGAGGGGGCTCCACAATGAGCAGTTCTTC.

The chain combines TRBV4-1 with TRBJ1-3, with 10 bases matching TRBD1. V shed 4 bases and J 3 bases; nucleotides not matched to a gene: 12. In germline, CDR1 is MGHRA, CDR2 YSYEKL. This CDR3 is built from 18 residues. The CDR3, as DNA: TGCGCCAGCAGCCGCGGGGACAGGGGAAAAACCCTTGGAAACACCATATATTTT. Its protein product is CASSRGDRGKTLGNTIYF.

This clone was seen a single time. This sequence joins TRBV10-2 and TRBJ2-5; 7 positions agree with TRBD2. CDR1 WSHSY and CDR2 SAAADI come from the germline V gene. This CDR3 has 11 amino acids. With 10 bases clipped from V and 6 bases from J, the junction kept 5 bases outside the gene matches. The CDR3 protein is CATSGGQTQYF. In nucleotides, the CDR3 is TGCGCCACATCGGGGGGACAGACCCAGTACTTC.

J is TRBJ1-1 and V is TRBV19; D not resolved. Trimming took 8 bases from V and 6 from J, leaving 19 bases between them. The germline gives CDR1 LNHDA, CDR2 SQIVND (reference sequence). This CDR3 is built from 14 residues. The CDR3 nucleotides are TGTGCCAGTCGGACGGATCGGGGTTGGCCTGAAGCTTTCTTT. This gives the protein CASRTDRGWPEAFF.

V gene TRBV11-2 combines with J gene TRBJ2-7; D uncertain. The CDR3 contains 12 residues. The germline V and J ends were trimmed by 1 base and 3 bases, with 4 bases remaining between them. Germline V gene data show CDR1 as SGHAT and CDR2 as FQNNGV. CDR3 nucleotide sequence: TGTGCCAGCAGCTTAGGCGACTACGAGCAGTACTTC. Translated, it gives CASSLGDYEQYF.

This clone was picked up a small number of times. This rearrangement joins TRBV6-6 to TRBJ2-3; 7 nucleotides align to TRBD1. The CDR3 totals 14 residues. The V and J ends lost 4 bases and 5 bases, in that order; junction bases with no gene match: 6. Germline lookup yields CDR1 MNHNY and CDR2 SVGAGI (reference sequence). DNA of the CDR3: TGTGCCAGCAGTTGGGACAGTAGGGTAGATACGCAGTATTTT. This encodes CASSWDSRVDTQYF.

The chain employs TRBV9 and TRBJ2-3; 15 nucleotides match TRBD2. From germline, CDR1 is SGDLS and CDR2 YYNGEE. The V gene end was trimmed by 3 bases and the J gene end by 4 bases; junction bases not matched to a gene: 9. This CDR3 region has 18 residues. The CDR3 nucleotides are TGTGCCAGCAGCGGGACTAGCGGGGGGGCCGTTGGGGCAGATACGCAGTATTTT. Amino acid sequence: CASSGTSGGAVGADTQYF.

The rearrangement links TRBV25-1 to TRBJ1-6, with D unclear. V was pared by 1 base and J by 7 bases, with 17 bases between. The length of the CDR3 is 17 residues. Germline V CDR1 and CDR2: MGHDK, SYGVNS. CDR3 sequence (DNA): TGTGCCAGCAGTGAATCCTTGACACCGGTCCCCAATTCACCCCTCCACTTT. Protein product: CASSESLTPVPNSPLHF.

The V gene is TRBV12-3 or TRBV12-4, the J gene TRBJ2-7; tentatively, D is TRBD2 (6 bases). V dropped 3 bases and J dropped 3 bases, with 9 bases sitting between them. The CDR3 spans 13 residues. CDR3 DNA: TGTGCCAGCAGTTTGGCGGGAAACTACGAGCAGTACTTC. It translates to CASSLAGNYEQYF.

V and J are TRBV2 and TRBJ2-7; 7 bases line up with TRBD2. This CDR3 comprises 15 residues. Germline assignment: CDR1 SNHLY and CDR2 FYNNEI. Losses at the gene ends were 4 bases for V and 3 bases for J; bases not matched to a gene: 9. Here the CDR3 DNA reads TGTGCCAGCAGTGTGGGAGGGGCCAGTTACTACGAGCAGTACTTC. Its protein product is CASSVGGASYYEQYF.

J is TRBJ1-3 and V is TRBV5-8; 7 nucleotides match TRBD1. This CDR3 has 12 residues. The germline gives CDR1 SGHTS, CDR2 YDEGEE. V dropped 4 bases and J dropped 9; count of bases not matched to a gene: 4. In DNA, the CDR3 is TGTGCCAGCAGCGGGAACAGGGGCACCATATATTTT. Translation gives CASSGNRGTIYF.

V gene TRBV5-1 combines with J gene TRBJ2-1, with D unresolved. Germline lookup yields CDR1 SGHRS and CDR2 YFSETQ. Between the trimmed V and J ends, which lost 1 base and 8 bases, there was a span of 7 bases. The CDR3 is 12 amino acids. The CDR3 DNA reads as TGCGCCAGCAGCTTGACTACCTATGAGCAGTTCTTC. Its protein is CASSLTTYEQFF. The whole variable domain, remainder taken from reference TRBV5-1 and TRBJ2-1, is KAGVTQTPRYLIKTRGQQVTLSCSPISGHRSVSWYQQTPGQGLQFLFEYFSETQRNKGNFPGRFSGRQFSNSRSEMNVSTLELGDSALYLCASSLTTYEQFFGPGTRLTVL.

In DNA, the CDR3 is TGTGCCAGCTGGGTTTTCCGAGGACAATCTGGAAACACCATATATTTT. Translated, it gives CASWVFRGQSGNTIYF. V is TRBV7-3 and J is TRBJ1-3, with D perhaps matching TRBD1 (5 bases). The germline gives CDR1 SGHTA, CDR2 FQGTGA. The CDR3 length is 16 residues. V was cut by 8 bases and J by 1 base, with 18 bases left in between. Combining the CDR3 with reference TRBV7-3 and TRBJ1-3 gives the whole variable domain GAGVSQTPSNKVTEKGKYVELRCDPISGHTALYWYRQSLGQGPEFLIYFQGTGAADDSGLPNDRFFAVRPEGSVSTLKIQRTERGDSAVYLCASWVFRGQSGNTIYFGEGSWLTVV.

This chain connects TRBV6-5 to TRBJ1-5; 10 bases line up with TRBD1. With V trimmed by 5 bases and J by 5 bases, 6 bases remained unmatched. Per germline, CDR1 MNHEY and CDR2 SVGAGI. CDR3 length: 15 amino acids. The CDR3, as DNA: TGTGCCAGCAGTCATAGGACAGGGGGTGATCAGCCCCAGCATTTT. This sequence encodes CASSHRTGGDQPQHF.

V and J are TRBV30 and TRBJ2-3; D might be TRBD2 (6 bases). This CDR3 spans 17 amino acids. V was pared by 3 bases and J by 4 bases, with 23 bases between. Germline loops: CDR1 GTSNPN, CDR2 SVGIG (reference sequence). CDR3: CAWRGGMGKSVADTQYF. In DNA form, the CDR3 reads TGTGCCTGGAGGGGGGGTATGGGAAAATCGGTTGCAGATACGCAGTATTTT.

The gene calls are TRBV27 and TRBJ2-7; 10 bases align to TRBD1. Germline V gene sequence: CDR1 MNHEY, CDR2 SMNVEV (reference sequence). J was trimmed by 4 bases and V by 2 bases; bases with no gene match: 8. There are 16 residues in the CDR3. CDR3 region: CASSLRGDRGGYEQYF. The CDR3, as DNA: TGTGCCAGCAGTTTAAGGGGGGACAGGGGAGGTTACGAGCAGTACTTC.

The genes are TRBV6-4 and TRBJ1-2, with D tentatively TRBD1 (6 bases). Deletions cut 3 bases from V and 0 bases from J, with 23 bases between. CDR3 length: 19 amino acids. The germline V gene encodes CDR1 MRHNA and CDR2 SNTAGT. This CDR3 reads CASSEGVGDTGLSNYGYTF. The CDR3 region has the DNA TGTGCCAGCAGTGAGGGGGTCGGGGACACCGGATTATCTAACTATGGCTACACCTTC.

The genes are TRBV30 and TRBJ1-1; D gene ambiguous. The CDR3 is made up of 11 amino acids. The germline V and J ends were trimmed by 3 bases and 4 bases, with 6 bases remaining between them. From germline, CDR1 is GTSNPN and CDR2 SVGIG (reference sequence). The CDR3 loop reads CAWRQFTEAFF. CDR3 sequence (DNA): TGTGCCTGGAGACAGTTCACTGAAGCTTTCTTT.

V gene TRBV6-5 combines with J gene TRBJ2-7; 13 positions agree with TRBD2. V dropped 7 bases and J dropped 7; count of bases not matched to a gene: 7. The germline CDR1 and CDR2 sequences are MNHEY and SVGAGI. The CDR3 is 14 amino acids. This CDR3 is CASTGLAGVKEQYF. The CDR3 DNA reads TGTGCCAGCACCGGACTAGCGGGAGTGAAAGAGCAGTACTTC.

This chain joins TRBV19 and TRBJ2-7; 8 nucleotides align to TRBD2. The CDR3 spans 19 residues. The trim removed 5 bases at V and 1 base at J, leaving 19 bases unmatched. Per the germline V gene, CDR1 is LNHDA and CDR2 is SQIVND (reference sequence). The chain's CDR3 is CASSPNRGDSAGVSYEQYF. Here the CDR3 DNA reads TGTGCCAGTAGTCCCAACCGGGGGGACTCAGCGGGAGTATCCTACGAGCAGTACTTC.

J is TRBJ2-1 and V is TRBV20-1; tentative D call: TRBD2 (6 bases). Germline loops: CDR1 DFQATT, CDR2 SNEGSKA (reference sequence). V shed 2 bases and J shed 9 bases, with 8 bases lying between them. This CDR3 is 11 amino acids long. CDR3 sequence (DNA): TGCAGTGCTAGACTGACTAGTGAGCAGTTCTTC. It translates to CSARLTSEQFF.

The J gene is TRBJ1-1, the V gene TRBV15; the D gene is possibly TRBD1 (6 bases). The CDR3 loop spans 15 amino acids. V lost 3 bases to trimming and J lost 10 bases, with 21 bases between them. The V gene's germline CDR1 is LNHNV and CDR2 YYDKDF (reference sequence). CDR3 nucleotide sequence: TGTGCCACCAGCAGGGGAACAGGGATGGTGGCGGTAGCTTTCTTT. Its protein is CATSRGTGMVAVAFF.

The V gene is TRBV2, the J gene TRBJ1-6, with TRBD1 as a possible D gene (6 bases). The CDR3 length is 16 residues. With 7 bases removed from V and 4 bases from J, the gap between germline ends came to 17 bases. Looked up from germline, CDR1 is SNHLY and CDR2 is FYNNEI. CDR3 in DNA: TGTGCCAGCAATTCAGGGGCCCTACTATATAATTCACCCCTCCACTTT. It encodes CASNSGALLYNSPLHF.

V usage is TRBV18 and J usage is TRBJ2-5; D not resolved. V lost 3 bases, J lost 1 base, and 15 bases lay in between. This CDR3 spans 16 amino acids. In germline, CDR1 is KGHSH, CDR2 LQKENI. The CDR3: CASSPRSEIVQETQYF. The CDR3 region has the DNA TGTGCCAGCTCACCTCGGTCCGAGATAGTCCAAGAGACCCAGTACTTC.

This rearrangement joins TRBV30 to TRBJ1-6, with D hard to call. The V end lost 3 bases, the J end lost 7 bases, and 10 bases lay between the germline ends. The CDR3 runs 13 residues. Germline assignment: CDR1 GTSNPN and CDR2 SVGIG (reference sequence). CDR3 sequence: CAWRAGRNSPLHF. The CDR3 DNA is TGTGCCTGGAGGGCGGGCAGAAATTCACCCCTCCACTTT.

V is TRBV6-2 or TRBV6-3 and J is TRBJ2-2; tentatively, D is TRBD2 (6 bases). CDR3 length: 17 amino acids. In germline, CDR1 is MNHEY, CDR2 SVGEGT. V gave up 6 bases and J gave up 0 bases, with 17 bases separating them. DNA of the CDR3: TGTGCCAGCAGCTCTTTCCTAGCGATTACGAACACCGGGGAGCTGTTTTTT. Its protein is CASSSFLAITNTGELFF.

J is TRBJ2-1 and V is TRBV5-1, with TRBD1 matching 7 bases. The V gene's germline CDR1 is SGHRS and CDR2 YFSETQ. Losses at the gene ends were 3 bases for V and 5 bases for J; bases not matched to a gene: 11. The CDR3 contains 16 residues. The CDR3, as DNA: TGCGCCAGCAGCTACCCCCCAGGGGGAACTCACAATGAGCAGTTCTTC. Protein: CASSYPPGGTHNEQFF.

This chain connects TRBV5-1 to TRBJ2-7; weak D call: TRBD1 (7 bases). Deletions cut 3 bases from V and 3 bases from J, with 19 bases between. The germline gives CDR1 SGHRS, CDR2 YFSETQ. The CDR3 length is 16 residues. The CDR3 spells CASSSTLGQGGYEQYF. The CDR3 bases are TGCGCCAGCAGCTCCACCCTGGGGCAGGGGGGCTACGAGCAGTACTTC.

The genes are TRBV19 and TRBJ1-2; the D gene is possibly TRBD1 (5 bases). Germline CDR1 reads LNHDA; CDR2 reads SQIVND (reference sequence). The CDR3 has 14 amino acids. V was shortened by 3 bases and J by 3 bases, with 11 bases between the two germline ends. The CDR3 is CASSMSGRDYGYTF. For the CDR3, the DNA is TGTGCCAGTAGTATGTCAGGGCGCGACTATGGCTACACCTTC. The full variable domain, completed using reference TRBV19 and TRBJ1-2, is DGGITQSPKYLFRKEGQNVTLSCEQNLNHDAMYWYRQDPGQGLRLIYYSQIVNDFQKGDIAEGYSVSREKKESFPLTVTSAQKNPTAFYLCASSMSGRDYGYTFGSGTRLTVV.